Presented here are 29 T cell receptor beta chains from one specimen sequenced in a study of T cell repertoires in cytomegalovirus infection. MiXCR, applied by TCRdb to the reads, yields one record per CDR3 protein. Altogether about 490,000 distinct CDR3 sequences are present, about 11% being singletons, with the ten largest covering 10%. Material for sequencing was PBMCs. All receptors come from a human donor in good health (CMV status not recorded). Some clones in this sample may be carry-over from other donors' samples.

The V call is TRBV5-6, the J call TRBJ1-5; 10 bases match TRBD1. This CDR3 has 16 amino acids. The germline V gene has CDR1 SGHDT and CDR2 YYEEEE. Trimming at V came to 4 bases and at J to 2 bases, leaving 6 bases not matched to a gene. The CDR3 nucleotides read TGTGCCAGCAGCCGGGGGACAGGGGAAGGCAATCAGCCCCAGCATTTT. It encodes CASSRGTGEGNQPQHF.

The V gene is TRBV20-1, the J gene TRBJ2-1, with D perhaps matching TRBD2 (6 bases). The V end was cut by 0 bases, the J end by 7 bases, with 19 bases between. Germline CDR1 DFQATT, CDR2 SNEGSKA (reference sequence). The CDR3 is made up of 16 amino acids. The CDR3, as DNA: TGCAGTGCTAGAGATGACGGCGCTAGCGTGAGGAATGAGCAGTTCTTC. Its protein product is CSARDDGASVRNEQFF.

The chain recombines TRBV7-9 with TRBJ2-2, with 9 bases matching TRBD1. The CDR3 has 17 residues. The ends lost 5 bases at V and 4 bases at J; junction bases unmatched: 11. Germline-derived CDR1 and CDR2 are SEHNR and FQNEAQ (reference sequence). The CDR3 here is CASSPPGTGSGTGELFF. The CDR3 DNA is TGTGCCAGCAGCCCTCCCGGGACAGGGTCGGGCACCGGGGAGCTGTTTTTT.

This clonotype was seen at least ten times. This chain joins TRBV29-1 and TRBJ2-3; D possibly matches TRBD1 or TRBD2 (5 bases each). The CDR3 extends over 12 amino acids. Germline values: CDR1 SQVTM, CDR2 ANQGSEA. Trimming took off 6 bases at V and 5 bases at J, with 12 bases between the two ends. CDR3 DNA sequence: TGCAGCGTAGAGGGGCCCGTAGATACGCAGTATTTT. It yields the protein CSVEGPVDTQYF.

In its sample, this clonotype was seen once. Possible read error: a much larger clone is one base away. The chain links TRBV20-1 to TRBJ1-1; D uncertain. Per the germline V gene, CDR1 is DFQATT and CDR2 is SNEGSKA (reference sequence). Between the trimmed V and J ends, which lost 6 bases and 4 bases, there was a span of 18 bases. The CDR3 length is 14 residues. The CDR3: CSASQWARSTEAFF. The DNA of the CDR3 is TGCAGTGCCTCACAGTGGGCGCGGAGCACTGAAGCTTTCTTT.

This clonotype appeared many times. This rearrangement joins TRBV7-6 to TRBJ2-7; TRBD2 matches 10 bases. V lost 5 bases, J lost 2 bases, and 6 bases stayed unmatched. The length of the CDR3 is 15 residues. Looked up from germline, CDR1 is SGHVS and CDR2 is FNYEAQ. CDR3 DNA: TGTGCCAGCAGCCCCGGGACTAGCGTCGCCTACGAGCAGTACTTC. It encodes CASSPGTSVAYEQYF.

The sample holds many counts of this clonotype. The V and J genes are TRBV6-1 and TRBJ2-7, with 7 bases lining up with TRBD2. The CDR3 is made up of 14 amino acids. With V trimmed by 6 bases and J by 3 bases, 8 bases remained unmatched. CDR1 MNHNS and CDR2 SASEGT come from the germline V gene. CDR3 in amino acids: CASRGGTVIYEQYF. In DNA form, the CDR3 reads TGTGCCAGCAGGGGGGGGACCGTGATCTACGAGCAGTACTTC.

At least ten counts were recorded for this clonotype. The chain couples TRBV11-2 to TRBJ2-1; no clear D gene. CDR1 SGHAT and CDR2 FQNNGV come from the germline V gene. This CDR3 contains 14 residues. V lost 3 bases and J 7 bases, leaving 13 bases between the germline ends. In DNA, the CDR3 is TGTGCCAGCAGCTTTCTGACCTCCTGGAATGAGCAGTTCTTC. Protein product: CASSFLTSWNEQFF.

Concerning this clonotype: A single base separates this from a much larger clone, so it may be a read error. The chain couples TRBV5-1 to TRBJ2-1; 8 nucleotides agree with TRBD1. The CDR3 contains 18 residues. Germline-derived CDR1 and CDR2 are SGHRS and YFSETQ. Trimming took 4 bases from V and 1 from J; bases not matched to a gene: 13. The CDR3 loop reads CASSLCTLDRVSYNEQFF. CDR3 coding DNA: TGCGCCAGCAGCCTCTGTACTTTGGACAGGGTGTCCTACAATGAGCAGTTCTTC.

The genes are TRBV19 and TRBJ2-1, with 9 bases aligning to TRBD1. The trim removed 3 bases at V and 5 bases at J, leaving 5 bases unmatched. The germline V gene has CDR1 LNHDA and CDR2 SQIVND (reference sequence). This CDR3 comprises 15 residues. The CDR3, as DNA: TGTGCCAGTAGTATTGCCGGGACAGGGCACAATGAGCAGTTCTTC. Protein product: CASSIAGTGHNEQFF.

Details on this clonotype: One base away lies a much larger clone, so this may be a sequencing read error. The V call is TRBV3-1, the J call TRBJ1-1; the D gene is possibly TRBD1 (6 bases). CDR3 size: 13 residues. Trimming took off 1 base at V and 5 bases at J, with 8 bases between the two ends. Looked up from germline, CDR1 is LGHDT and CDR2 is YNNKEL (reference sequence). This CDR3 reads CASSQVQGTEAFF. CDR3 nucleotide sequence: TGTGCCAGCAGCCAAGTTCAGGGGACTGAAGCTTTCTTT.

This clonotype was found many times. The chain couples TRBV7-9 to TRBJ2-7; D call uncertain. The germline V gene has CDR1 SEHNR and CDR2 FQNEAQ (reference sequence). The CDR3 contains 14 residues. V was clipped by 1 base and J by 1 base, with 8 bases between them. The CDR3 bases are TGTGCCAGCAGCTTAGATACATTTTCCTACGAGCAGTACTTC. Its protein is CASSLDTFSYEQYF.

The chain links TRBV6-5 to TRBJ2-7; TRBD2 agrees at 7 bases. The junction had 10 bases not matched to a gene; V was cut back by 6 bases and J by 5 bases. The CDR3 length is 14 residues. Germline values: CDR1 MNHEY, CDR2 SVGAGI. This CDR3 reads CASSLGAGVDEQYF. The CDR3 bases are TGTGCCAGCAGCCTCGGGGCGGGGGTCGACGAGCAGTACTTC.

This clonotype was counted many times. Here the CDR3 DNA reads TGTGCCAGTAGTATCGGGGGACAGGGTAACTATGGCTACACCTTC. Translating it yields CASSIGGQGNYGYTF. The J gene is TRBJ1-2, the V gene TRBV19; 9 bases agree with TRBD1. From germline, CDR1 is LNHDA and CDR2 SQIVND (reference sequence). V dropped 3 bases and J dropped 1; count of bases not matched to a gene: 3. CDR3 length equals 15 residues.

This clonotype was found many times. V usage is TRBV28 and J usage is TRBJ1-5; possible D gene TRBD1, 5 bases. Looked up from germline, CDR1 is MDHEN and CDR2 is SYDVKM. The CDR3 is made up of 13 amino acids. Trimming removed 7 bases at V and 7 bases at J, with 14 bases between. The CDR3 sequence: CASTPGGSQPQHF. The CDR3 DNA is TGTGCCAGCACCCCGGGGGGGTCCCAGCCCCAGCATTTT. The full variable domain, with the rest looked up from reference TRBV28 and TRBJ1-5, is DVKVTQSSRYLVKRTGEKVFLECVQDMDHENMFWYRQDPGLGLRLIYFSYDVKMKEKGDIPEGYSVSREKKERFSLILESASTNQTSMYLCASTPGGSQPQHFGDGTRLSIL.

The chain uses TRBV25-1 and TRBJ1-1, with D perhaps TRBD1 (5 bases). Germline CDR1 is MGHDK and CDR2 is SYGVNS. CDR3 length equals 13 residues. Trimming took off 7 bases at V and 12 bases at J, with 21 bases between the two ends. CDR3 in amino acids: CASTGVIEAESFF. Written as DNA, the CDR3 is TGTGCCAGCACGGGGGTCATCGAAGCCGAATCTTTCTTT.

The sample holds many counts of this clonotype. The rearrangement links TRBV10-3 to TRBJ2-1; 7 bases match TRBD1. The length of the CDR3 is 16 residues. V gave up 5 bases and J gave up 2 bases; unmatched junction bases: 9. Germline loops: CDR1 ENHRY, CDR2 SYGVKD. CDR3 sequence reads: CAISTQTGVAYNEQFF. CDR3 bases: TGTGCCATCAGTACCCAAACAGGGGTGGCCTACAATGAGCAGTTCTTC.

This clonotype was seen only a few times. The V and J genes are TRBV30 and TRBJ1-6; D remains ambiguous. Germline values: CDR1 GTSNPN, CDR2 SVGIG (reference sequence). The CDR3 has 16 residues. Trimming took 0 bases from V and 3 from J, leaving 12 bases between them. The CDR3, as DNA: TGTGCCTGGAGTGTAGGGCGTCGGATCTATAATTCACCCCTCCACTTT. Residues: CAWSVGRRIYNSPLHF.

CDR3 bases: TGTGCCAGCAGCGTAGCCCTAGCGGGGGGCTCTTACAATGAGCAGTTCTTC. Amino acids: CASSVALAGGSYNEQFF. V usage is TRBV9 and J usage is TRBJ2-1, with 11 bases identical to TRBD2. Germline V CDR1 and CDR2: SGDLS, YYNGEE. Germline trimming cut 0 bases from V and 4 bases from J; bases unmatched to any gene: 6. The CDR3 has 17 amino acids. Full variable domain (rest looked up from reference TRBV9 and TRBJ2-1): DSGVTQTPKHLITATGQRVTLRCSPRSGDLSVYWYQQSLDQGLQFLIQYYNGEERAKGNILERFSAQQFPDLHSELNLSSLELGDSALYFCASSVALAGGSYNEQFFGPGTRLTVL.

At least ten counts were recorded for this clonotype. The rearrangement uses TRBV7-8 and TRBJ2-3; a weak D match, TRBD2 (7 bases). Trimming removed 5 bases from V and 0 bases from J, with 24 bases in between. This CDR3 has 19 residues. The germline gives CDR1 SGHVS, CDR2 FQNEAQ. CDR3 region: CASSERGGTYIPSTDTQYF. The CDR3, as DNA: TGTGCCAGCAGCGAGAGGGGGGGGACCTACATTCCTAGCACAGATACGCAGTATTTT.

This clonotype was recorded at least ten times. The chain recombines TRBV5-5 with TRBJ1-1, with D possibly TRBD1 on 5 matching bases. V dropped 1 base and J dropped 1 base, with 20 bases sitting between them. Germline values: CDR1 SGHKS, CDR2 YYEKEE (reference sequence). CDR3 size: 18 residues. Written as DNA, the CDR3 is TGTGCCAGCAGCTTGTATCCGCCTGGCAGGGACTCGAACACTGAAGCTTTCTTT. This sequence encodes CASSLYPPGRDSNTEAFF.

This clonotype was found many times. The chain carries TRBV7-6 and TRBJ1-6; 10 nucleotides line up with TRBD1. The V gene's germline CDR1 is SGHVS and CDR2 FNYEAQ. J gave up 10 bases and V 5 bases, and 8 bases lay outside the gene matches. The CDR3 is 15 amino acids. Here the CDR3 DNA reads TGTGCCAGCAGCCCCACGGGACAGGGGAACTCACCCCTCCACTTT. Translation: CASSPTGQGNSPLHF.

The rearrangement joins TRBV5-8 to TRBJ2-3; 9 nucleotides align to TRBD2. This CDR3 is 16 amino acids long. With V trimmed by 3 bases and J by 2 bases, 7 bases remained unmatched. The germline V gene encodes CDR1 SGHTS and CDR2 YDEGEE. The chain's CDR3 is CASSSLAGALTDTQYF. Written as DNA, the CDR3 is TGTGCCAGCAGCTCCTTAGCGGGAGCTCTCACAGATACGCAGTATTTT.

This clonotype was seen many times. The J gene is TRBJ1-5, the V gene TRBV20-1, with 9 bases lining up with TRBD1. This CDR3 contains 13 residues. Germline lookup yields CDR1 DFQATT and CDR2 SNEGSKA (reference sequence). This chain's CDR3 is CSVRQGGNQPQHF. In DNA form, the CDR3 reads TGCAGCGTAAGACAGGGGGGAAATCAGCCCCAGCATTTT.

In this sample, this clonotype turned up many times. This chain joins TRBV12-3 or TRBV12-4 and TRBJ2-5; 9 bases agree with TRBD1. The J segment lost 4 bases and the V segment lost 6 bases, leaving 9 bases of the junction unmatched. There are 15 residues in the CDR3. CDR3 sequence: CASSTGGASGETQYF. The DNA of the CDR3 is TGTGCCAGCAGCACAGGGGGCGCTTCGGGAGAGACCCAGTACTTC.

There are many counts of this clonotype. J is TRBJ2-5 and V is TRBV11-2; tentatively, D is TRBD1 (5 bases). Trimming left V 1 base short and J 5 bases short, with 17 bases between. The CDR3 runs 16 residues. Germline V gene data show CDR1 as SGHAT and CDR2 as FQNNGV. The CDR3 protein is CASSLGQIRERETQYF. CDR3 DNA sequence: TGTGCCAGCAGCTTAGGGCAAATCAGGGAAAGGGAGACCCAGTACTTC. The variable domain in full, completed from reference TRBV11-2 and TRBJ2-5, reads EAGVAQSPRYKIIEKRQSVAFWCNPISGHATLYWYQQILGQGPKLLIQFQNNGVVDDSQLPKDRFSAERLKGVDSTLKIQPAKLEDSAVYLCASSLGQIRERETQYFGPGTRLLVL.

The sample holds a few counts of this clonotype. V is TRBV20-1 and J is TRBJ1-2; 7 bases align to TRBD1. The CDR3 extends over 13 amino acids. With 6 bases clipped from V and 2 bases from J, the junction kept 6 bases outside the gene matches. Germline lookup yields CDR1 DFQATT and CDR2 SNEGSKA (reference sequence). The CDR3 region is CSARGQTNYGYTF. DNA of the CDR3: TGCAGTGCAAGGGGACAGACGAACTATGGCTACACCTTC.

In this sample, this clonotype turned up many times. The chain has TRBV28 and TRBJ2-3; TRBD2 aligns across 11 bases. The germline V gene encodes CDR1 MDHEN and CDR2 SYDVKM. V shed 10 bases and J 6 bases; nucleotides not matched to a gene: 12. The CDR3 has 15 amino acids. The CDR3 protein is CATVVAGGQEDTQYF. CDR3 DNA sequence: TGTGCCACGGTAGTAGCGGGAGGGCAGGAGGATACGCAGTATTTT. Drawing the rest from reference TRBV28 and TRBJ2-3, the complete variable domain is DVKVTQSSRYLVKRTGEKVFLECVQDMDHENMFWYRQDPGLGLRLIYFSYDVKMKEKGDIPEGYSVSREKKERFSLILESASTNQTSMYLCATVVAGGQEDTQYFGPGTRLTVL.

On this clonotype itself: This may arise from a read error, as a much more abundant clone is one base away. The chain is built from TRBV4-2 and TRBJ1-1; D gene ambiguous. This CDR3 is 16 amino acids long. Germline V gene sequence: CDR1 LGHNA, CDR2 YNFKEQ. With 1 base removed from V and 0 bases from J, the gap between germline ends came to 12 bases. Here the CDR3 DNA reads TGTGCCAGCAGCCAAGTTTGGGTCGCCATGAACACTGAAGCTTTCTTT. Translation: CASSQVWVAMNTEAFF.